This TCR beta chain is from a study of blood T cells in healthy people across ages. PCR was performed a second time for about 6 to 11 cycles using a sample-barcoded 5' primer and a J-beta primer mix. Each CDR3 protein gets one entry after TCRdb re-called the 5' RACE reads with MiXCR. The sample holds more than 800,000 distinct CDR3 sequences, 29% seen once. Caucasian, healthy and from Russia, the donors were aged between roughly 6 and 95. Trimming cost V 5 bases and J 4 bases, with 11 bases left between them. Germline V gives CDR1 DFQATT, CDR2 SNEGSKA (reference sequence). This CDR3 is 13 amino acids long.

V is TRBV20-1 and J is TRBJ2-2, with D uncertain. The source of this sequence is a woman of 80 years or more in good health. The sequencing sample was made of blood. CDR3 nucleotide sequence: TGCAGTGCTGCTCCACATGGCACCGGGGAGCTGTTTTTT. Its translation: CSAAPHGTGELFF.